The subject of this entry is one TCR beta chain. Its specificity is unknown. In germline, CDR1 is DFQATT, CDR2 SNEGSKA (reference sequence). The V and J ends lost 3 bases and 4 bases, in that order; junction bases with no gene match: 3. CDR3 length: 14 residues. The data were taken from a study of blood T cells in healthy people across ages. Findings and caveats of the study: Naive CD4+ cell counts and diversity both ran higher in long-lived than in aged donors.

Using a J-beta primer mix together with a sample-barcoded 5' primer, a second PCR was run for about 6 to 11 cycles. Sequencing of every sample gave 2.5 million or more CDR3-containing paired-end reads. TCRdb ran MiXCR on the 5' RACE reads and lists one entry per CDR3 protein. The sample records hundreds of thousands of distinct CDR3 sequences, around half being singletons. The sample providers were healthy Caucasian people from Russia, aged roughly 6 to 90. Collection of 9.5 to 10 milliliters of peripheral blood was performed for each donor. Sequenced: blood. The chain carries TRBV20-1 and TRBJ2-2; 9 nucleotides agree with TRBD2. This TCR was recovered from a man at least 80 years old in good health. Here the CDR3 reads CSARVTSGTGELFF. In DNA, the CDR3 is TGCAGTGCTAGGGTGACTAGCGGCACCGGGGAGCTGTTTTTT.